What follows is one T cell receptor beta chain and its context. This table comes from immunoSEQ multiplex PCR, and its TCRdb copy is limited to in-frame clones, with some not included. The sample includes hundreds of thousands of clones, 85% to 90% of them seen just once. The data belong to a study of blood T cell repertoires in COVID-19. About the research overall: PBMCs, B-cell-depleted T cells, or T cells were the source of the cDNA or gDNA that made up the material.

The CDR3 contains 12 residues. Trimming pared 5 bases from V and 4 bases from J, leaving 7 bases between. Germline-derived CDR1 and CDR2 are SEHNR and FQNEAQ (reference sequence). The sample taken for sequencing was PBMCs or T cells enriched from blood (not recorded which). The J gene is TRBJ2-3, the V gene TRBV7-9, with D unclear. The sequence was collected from a man under 40 who had recovered from COVID-19. CDR3 bases: TGTGCCAGCAGCCCTCTTTCAGATACGCAGTATTTT. It encodes CASSPLSDTQYF.